A selection of T cell receptor beta chains follows, all from one sample in a study of blood T cell repertoires in COVID-19. Only in-frame clones appear in the TCRdb table, and some are missing; sequencing was by immunoSEQ multiplex PCR. The sample carries 190,000 or so clones, around 85% recorded once. Sequencing used peripheral blood. The receptors shown here come from an elderly woman with acute or convalescent COVID-19. The CDR3 runs from the conserved cysteine through the conserved F or W. D genes are given only for firm matches. Size values are once, few and many counts, or a class for expanded clones, and some rows have none.

V	J	size	length	D	DNA	CDR3
TRBV24-1	TRBJ2-2	once	18	TRBD1	TGTGCCACCAGTGATTTTAGAGGGACAGGGGGCAACACCGGGGAGCTGTTTTTT	CATSDFRGTGGNTGELFF
TRBV7-2	TRBJ2-4	-	15	-	TGTGCCAGCAGCTCCGAACAGGGAGCCAAAAACATTCAGTACTTC	CASSSEQGAKNIQYF
TRBV12-3/TRBV12-4	TRBJ1-6	-	13	-	TGTGCCAGCACTCCTAGGTCCAATTCACCCCTCCACTTT	CASTPRSNSPLHF
TRBV7-2	TRBJ1-2	-	19	TRBD1	TGTGCCAGCAGCTTAGATTGGACAGGGGGCGCGAGTAGTAACTATGGCTACACCTTC	CASSLDWTGGASSNYGYTF
TRBV5-4	TRBJ1-2	-	12	TRBD1	TGTGCCAGCAGCTTGGATGGGACAGGGCACACCTTC	CASSLDGTGHTF
TRBV27	TRBJ2-6	many	17	-	TGTGCCAGCAGTTCCCAGGTGCTCTTCTCTGGGGCCAACGTCCTGACTTTC	CASSSQVLFSGANVLTF
TRBV5-4	TRBJ2-2	-	14	-	TGTGCCAGCAGCACCCCCAAGCGGGCCGGGGAGCTGTTTTTT	CASSTPKRAGELFF
TRBV19	TRBJ2-1	-	14	TRBD2	TGTGCCAGTAGCATAACCGGGACTAGAGGTGAGCAGTTCTTC	CASSITGTRGEQFF
TRBV7-2	TRBJ2-7	-	13	-	TGTGCCAGCAGGTCCTCGGGGACCTACGAGCAGTACTTC	CASRSSGTYEQYF
TRBV6-1	TRBJ2-3	-	14	-	TGTGCCAGCACTGAGGGGGGAGGCACAGATACGCAGTATTTT	CASTEGGGTDTQYF
TRBV6-5	TRBJ2-1	-	12	TRBD2	TGTGCCGCCGCCCGGACTAGCGATGAGCAGTTCTTC	CAAARTSDEQFF
TRBV12-3/TRBV12-4	TRBJ2-1	-	13	-	TGTGCCAGCAGAATAGCTATCTACAATGAGCAGTTCTTC	CASRIAIYNEQFF
TRBV6-5	TRBJ2-2	-	15	-	TGTGCCAGCAGTTACATGGGCCTGAACACCGGGGAGCTGTTTTTT	CASSYMGLNTGELFF
TRBV7-3	TRBJ2-2	-	17	TRBD1	TGTGCCAGCAGCCTCGCGGAGACAGGGTGGGGCACCGGGGAGCTGTTTTTT	CASSLAETGWGTGELFF
TRBV5-6	TRBJ2-7	-	14	TRBD1	TGTGCCAGCAGCCCTCAGACAGGGTTCCACGAGCAGTACTTC	CASSPQTGFHEQYF
TRBV6-6	TRBJ1-5	-	16	TRBD1	TGTGCCAGCAGGGTGGACAGGGGGCTTCGCAATCAGCCCCAGCATTTT	CASRVDRGLRNQPQHF
TRBV11-3	TRBJ2-1	-	12	-	TGTGCCAGCAGCATTCGAGACAATGAGCAGTTCTTC	CASSIRDNEQFF
TRBV6-5	TRBJ1-1	-	14	-	TGTGCCAGCAGTTACGGGCAGCAGAACACTGAAGCTTTCTTT	CASSYGQQNTEAFF
TRBV7-2	TRBJ2-5	-	16	-	TGTGCCAGCAGCTTAGAGGCTAGGGGGGGGGCGGAGACCCAGTACTTC	CASSLEARGGAETQYF
TRBV19	TRBJ1-3	-	16	-	TGTGCCAGTAGTTTGGCAGGTCTTCGCTCTGGAAACACCATATATTTT	CASSLAGLRSGNTIYF
TRBV4-3	TRBJ1-3	-	14	-	TGCGCCAGCAGCCAAGACATTCCTGGAAACACCATATATTTT	CASSQDIPGNTIYF
TRBV18	TRBJ2-3	-	15	TRBD2	TGTGCCAGCTCATATAACCGCGGGGGGCCAGATACGCAGTATTTT	CASSYNRGGPDTQYF
TRBV18	TRBJ1-3	-	16	TRBD1	TGTGCCAGCTCACCCGCCGACAGGGGGACTGGAAACACCATATATTTT	CASSPADRGTGNTIYF
TRBV24-1	TRBJ2-3	-	14	TRBD2	TGTGCCACCAGGGGGACTAGCGGAGCAGATACGCAGTATTTT	CATRGTSGADTQYF
TRBV15	TRBJ2-7	-	15	TRBD1	TGTGCCACCAGCAGAGATCTTGGGACAGGGGACGAGCAGTACTTC	CATSRDLGTGDEQYF
TRBV7-2	TRBJ1-2	-	13	-	TGTGCCAGCAGCCCTCTCCAAGCCTATGGCTACACCTTC	CASSPLQAYGYTF
TRBV20-1	TRBJ2-3	-	16	-	TGCAGTGCTAGTTTGGGTGGGAGGAGGGGCACAGATACGCAGTATTTT	CSASLGGRRGTDTQYF
TRBV7-2	TRBJ1-5	-	15	-	TGTGCCAGCAGCTTAGTGTCAGGGAACAATCAGCCCCAGCATTTT	CASSLVSGNNQPQHF
TRBV5-5	TRBJ1-2	-	17	TRBD1	TGTGCCAGCAGCTTGTCTGGACAGGGAGGTCGTAACTATGGCTACACCTTC	CASSLSGQGGRNYGYTF
TRBV12-2	TRBJ1-1	-	15	-	TGTGCAAGTCGCTTAGCTAACAGGTCGAACACTGAAGCTTTCTTT	CASRLANRSNTEAFF
TRBV12-3/TRBV12-4	TRBJ2-7	-	13	TRBD1	TGTGCCAGCAGTCTGGGACAGGGGTACGAGCAGTACTTC	CASSLGQGYEQYF
TRBV27	TRBJ2-5	-	15	-	TGTGCCAGCAGTTTATCATACAGGAGAACGGAGACCCAGTACTTC	CASSLSYRRTETQYF
TRBV10-3	TRBJ1-1	-	17	-	TGTGCCATCAGTGATAAGTGGGAATGGGAGGAGAACACTGAAGCTTTCTTT	CAISDKWEWEENTEAFF
TRBV29-1	TRBJ2-3	-	15	TRBD2	TGCAGCGTTTCCGGACTAGCGGGGGGGCCAGATACGCAGTATTTT	CSVSGLAGGPDTQYF
TRBV6-2/TRBV6-3	TRBJ1-1	-	13	TRBD1	TGTGCCAGCAGCGTCCAGGGGGACACTGAAGCTTTCTTT	CASSVQGDTEAFF
TRBV5-4	TRBJ1-2	-	14	-	TGTGCCAGCAGCTTGACGAGGGACAAAGATGGCTACACCTTC	CASSLTRDKDGYTF
TRBV2	TRBJ2-1	-	11	TRBD1	TGTGCCAGCACAGGGGGCAATGAGCAGTTCTTC	CASTGGNEQFF
TRBV4-2	TRBJ1-4	once	14	TRBD1	TGTGCCAGCAGCCAAGAACAGGGGAGTGAAAAACTGTTTTTT	CASSQEQGSEKLFF
TRBV24-1	TRBJ2-2	once	14	TRBD2	TGTGCCACCGAAAGCGGGGGGAACACCGGGGAGCTGTTTTTT	CATESGGNTGELFF
TRBV4-2	TRBJ2-1	-	16	-	TGTGCCAGCAGCCAAGATCCACTGAGCTCCTACAATGAGCAGTTCTTC	CASSQDPLSSYNEQFF
TRBV19	TRBJ2-7	once	13	-	TGTGCCAGTAGCCCGGGACTCCGTGACGAGCAGTACTTC	CASSPGLRDEQYF
TRBV19	TRBJ1-5	-	16	TRBD1	TGTGCCAGTAGTACCAGGGGTGGGACAGGGGCCCAGCCCCAGCATTTT	CASSTRGGTGAQPQHF
TRBV18	TRBJ2-7	-	12	TRBD2	TGTGCCAGCTCACCAGGGCGGGGGGAGCAGTACTTC	CASSPGRGEQYF
TRBV6-4	TRBJ2-1	-	15	TRBD2	TGTGCCAGCAGTGACGTCGGGGGGGCCTACAATGAGCAGTTCTTC	CASSDVGGAYNEQFF
TRBV5-1	TRBJ2-3	-	18	TRBD2	TGCGCCAGCAGCCCAACACGGACTAGCGGAGCACCGGCGGATACGCAGTATTTT	CASSPTRTSGAPADTQYF
TRBV5-6	TRBJ2-2	-	15	-	TGTGCCAGCAGCCGGTTTGTAGGGGACACCGGGGAGCTGTTTTTT	CASSRFVGDTGELFF
TRBV29-1	TRBJ2-5	-	11	-	TGCAGCGTGGGGGGACAAGAGACCCAGTACTTC	CSVGGQETQYF
TRBV7-2	TRBJ2-3	once	12	-	TGTGCCAGCAGCTCGTACTCAGATACGCAGTATTTT	CASSSYSDTQYF
TRBV6-6	TRBJ2-3	-	13	-	TGTGCCAGCAGTCCCTCCTGGAGAGATACGCAGTATTTT	CASSPSWRDTQYF
TRBV7-2	TRBJ1-3	once	15	-	TGTGCCAGCAGCTTAGCCCGGGGGACTGGAAACACCATATATTTT	CASSLARGTGNTIYF
TRBV5-1	TRBJ1-1	-	16	-	TGCGCCAGCAGCTTGGTGGGGGCGCGCAGGGACACTGAAGCTTTCTTT	CASSLVGARRDTEAFF
TRBV6-6	TRBJ1-4	-	14	-	TGTGCCAGCAGACGCGACAGGACTAATGAAAAACTGTTTTTT	CASRRDRTNEKLFF
TRBV11-3	TRBJ2-7	-	14	-	TGTGCCAGCAGCTTAGGGCCGGAGTTCTACGAGCAGTACTTC	CASSLGPEFYEQYF
TRBV4-2	TRBJ1-2	-	15	-	TGTGCCAGCAGCCAGATAAAGCGCCCTTACTATGGCTACACCTTC	CASSQIKRPYYGYTF
TRBV11-2	TRBJ1-2	once	15	TRBD1	TGTGCCAGCAGCCCGGCCGGGACAGGGAGGGATGGCTACACCTTC	CASSPAGTGRDGYTF
TRBV12-3/TRBV12-4	TRBJ1-2	-	13	-	TGTGCCAGCAGTTTGGCAGGCCCTTATGGCTACACCTTC	CASSLAGPYGYTF
TRBV6-5	TRBJ2-7	-	16	TRBD2	TGTGCCAGCAGTTACTCGACGGGGGGGGGCCTCTACGAGCAGTACTTC	CASSYSTGGGLYEQYF
TRBV10-3	TRBJ1-4	-	12	-	TGTGCCATCAGTGAGCCAGTCGGGGAACTGTTTTTT	CAISEPVGELFF
TRBV7-9	TRBJ2-7	-	15	-	TGTGCCAGCAGCTTAACCGGGGTCCAGTCCTACGAGCAGTACTTC	CASSLTGVQSYEQYF
TRBV5-1	TRBJ1-3	-	14	-	TGCGCCAGCAGCGTACCAGGGCCTGGAAACACCATATATTTT	CASSVPGPGNTIYF